A single sample is the source of the 11 T cell receptor beta chains below, sequenced in a study of cytomegalovirus exposure and HLA in healthy donors. PCR involved 60 Vbeta and 13 Jbeta primers. Sequencing was performed with immunoSEQ multiplex PCR; in TCRdb, only in-frame clones are kept and a portion is missing. The sample records about 170,000 clones, about 81% being singletons. The sample taken for sequencing was PBMCs. The receptors here all came from a woman in her forties or fifties in good health and CMV-seropositive.

This clone was observed a single time. CDR3 amino acids: CASSLWVQVSYEQYF. CDR3 sequence (DNA): TGTGCCAGCAGCTTATGGGTCCAGGTCTCCTACGAGCAGTACTTC. The gene calls are TRBV7-2 and TRBJ2-7; no clear D. The CDR3 is made up of 15 amino acids. V lost 2 bases and J lost 0, with 11 bases in between. CDR1 SGHTA and CDR2 FQGNSA come from the germline V gene.

In its sample, this clone was seen a few times. V usage is TRBV7-6 and J usage is TRBJ2-1; TRBD2 is a possible D gene (5 bases). The CDR3 is made up of 15 amino acids. V gave up 0 bases and J gave up 6 bases, with 12 bases separating them. The germline V gene encodes CDR1 SGHVS and CDR2 FNYEAQ. Here the CDR3 reads CASSLAALVSNEQFF. The CDR3 DNA reads as TGTGCCAGCAGCTTAGCTGCACTAGTTTCCAATGAGCAGTTCTTC.

This clone was seen only once. The chain joins TRBV6-5 to TRBJ2-7; the D gene is possibly TRBD1 (6 bases). CDR3 size: 13 residues. Germline V gene sequence: CDR1 MNHEY, CDR2 SVGAGI. V was trimmed by 5 bases and J by 5 bases, leaving 13 bases between them. CDR3 DNA sequence: TGTGCCAGCAGTCCCGGACAGAGCAACGAGCAGTACTTC. As protein: CASSPGQSNEQYF.

CDR3 in DNA: TGTGCCAGCAGCTCGGGTGGCGAGCAGTTCTTC. Protein sequence: CASSSGGEQFF. V gene TRBV7-7 combines with J gene TRBJ2-1; no firm D call. V lost 4 bases and J lost 10, with 8 bases in between. The CDR3 spans 11 residues. CDR1 SSHAT and CDR2 FNYEAQ come from the germline V gene (reference sequence). Drawing the rest from reference TRBV7-7 and TRBJ2-1, the complete variable domain is GAGVSQSPRYKVTKRGQDVTLRCDPISSHATLYWYQQALGQGPEFLTYFNYEAQPDKSGLPSDRFSAERPEGSISTLTIQRTEQRDSAMYRCASSSGGEQFFGPGTRLTVL.

This chain uses TRBV25-1 with TRBJ1-4; D may be TRBD1 (5 bases). The CDR3 is 13 amino acids. Germline CDR1 is MGHDK and CDR2 is SYGVNS. V was cut by 7 bases and J by 8 bases, with 14 bases left in between. CDR3 DNA sequence: TGTGCCAGCACAAACAGGTTCGGGGAAAAACTGTTTTTT. Amino acid sequence: CASTNRFGEKLFF.

This clone appeared once. The gene calls are TRBV7-6 and TRBJ2-2; no clear D gene. The V end was cut by 1 base, the J end by 5 bases, with 8 bases between. The germline V gene encodes CDR1 SGHVS and CDR2 FNYEAQ. The CDR3 is 14 residues long. CDR3 in amino acids: CASSLGAGTGELFF. CDR3 in DNA: TGTGCCAGCAGCTTAGGGGCCGGAACCGGGGAGCTGTTTTTT.

The genes are TRBV5-1 and TRBJ2-7; the D gene is possibly TRBD1 (8 bases). Germline CDR1 and CDR2: SGHRS and YFSETQ. This CDR3 spans 13 amino acids. V lost 3 bases to trimming and J lost 6 bases, with 13 bases between them. The CDR3 loop is CASSSHRGGEQYF. CDR3 nucleotide sequence: TGCGCCAGCAGCTCCCACAGGGGGGGCGAGCAGTACTTC.

This clone was seen just once. A junction end diverges from the germline sequence, so it may reflect a read error. This chain joins TRBV7-9 and TRBJ1-1; D gene uncertain. Germline V gene data show CDR1 as SEHNR and CDR2 as FQNEAQ (reference sequence). The CDR3 is made up of 13 amino acids. CDR3 amino acids: CSSSSPPGTEAFF. DNA of the CDR3: TGTTCCAGCAGCTCACCGCCGGGCACTGAAGCTTTCTTT.

The V call is TRBV29-1, the J call TRBJ2-1; 11 nucleotides align to TRBD2. This CDR3 comprises 13 residues. CDR1 is SQVTM, CDR2 ANQGSEA, per germline. After removal of 8 bases from V and 4 bases from J, the junction contained 4 bases not matched to a gene. The CDR3 region is CSSGTSGYNEQFF. In nucleotides, the CDR3 is TGCAGCTCCGGGACTAGCGGATACAATGAGCAGTTCTTC.

The V call is TRBV13, the J call TRBJ2-1; no reliable D call. Germline loops: CDR1 PRHDT, CDR2 FYEKMQ (reference sequence). Trimming removed 0 bases from V and 6 bases from J, with 6 bases in between. This CDR3 is 13 amino acids long. CDR3 coding DNA: TGTGCCAGCAGCTTAGGCCTAGGCAATGAGCAGTTCTTC. Its translation is CASSLGLGNEQFF. Using reference TRBV13 and TRBJ2-1 for the parts outside the CDR3, the full variable domain is AAGVIQSPRHLIKEKRETATLKCYPIPRHDTVYWYQQGPGQDPQFLISFYEKMQSDKGSIPDRFSAQQFSDYHSELNMSSLELGDSALYFCASSLGLGNEQFFGPGTRLTVL.

This chain connects TRBV13 to TRBJ2-3, with D perhaps TRBD2 (7 bases). Germline V gives CDR1 PRHDT, CDR2 FYEKMQ (reference sequence). V lost 1 base to trimming and J lost 3 bases, with 14 bases between them. CDR3 length: 16 residues. CDR3 nucleotide sequence: TGTGCCAGCAGCTTAGCCTCGGGGGGCCGAACAGATACGCAGTATTTT. This encodes CASSLASGGRTDTQYF.